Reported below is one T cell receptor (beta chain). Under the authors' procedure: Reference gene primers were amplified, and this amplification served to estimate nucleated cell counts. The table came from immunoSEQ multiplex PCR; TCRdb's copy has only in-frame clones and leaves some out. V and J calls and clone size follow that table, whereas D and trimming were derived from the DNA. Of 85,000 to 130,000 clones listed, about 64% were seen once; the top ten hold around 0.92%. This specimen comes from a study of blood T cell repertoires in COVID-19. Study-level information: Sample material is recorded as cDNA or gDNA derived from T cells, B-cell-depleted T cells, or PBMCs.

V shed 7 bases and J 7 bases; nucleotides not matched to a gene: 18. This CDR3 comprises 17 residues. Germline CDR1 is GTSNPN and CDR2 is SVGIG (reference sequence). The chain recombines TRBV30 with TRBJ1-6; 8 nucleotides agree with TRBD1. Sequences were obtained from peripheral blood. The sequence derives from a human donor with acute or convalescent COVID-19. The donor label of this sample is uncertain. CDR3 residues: CASSTSGQALRNSPLHF. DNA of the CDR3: TGTGCCTCGTCTACCTCGGGACAGGCGTTGCGGAATTCACCCCTCCACTTT.